This TCR beta chain was obtained from a study of vaccination and CD4 T cells after COVID-19. CDR1 and CDR2 (germline): SEHNR, FQNEAQ (reference sequence). The J segment lost 8 bases and the V segment lost 0 bases, leaving 9 bases of the junction unmatched. The CDR3 has 16 amino acids. Treatment noted: roughly ten-day PBMC culture with coronavirus spike peptide pools or control peptides (ViraFEST assay). From the unexposed donor, CD4+ T cells were collected ahead of the COVID-19 pandemic (2011-2018). After expanding antigen-specific T cells with peptide pools, ViraFEST sequenced their TCRs. To note about this clonotype: Its antigen is unidentified.

Sequence data for DNA of cultured CD4+ T cells were generated by the Oncomine TCR Beta short-read assay. Using its own MiXCR run on the PCR reads, TCRdb lists one record per CDR3 protein. Seen here are fewer than 8,500 distinct CDR3 sequences, roughly 49% observed once, and the top ten hold 30% to 35%. This TCR came from a human donor in good health. The rearrangement links TRBV7-9 to TRBJ2-1, with 8 bases aligning to TRBD2. The sample taken for sequencing was CD4+ T cells from blood, cultured in vitro. CDR3 sequence: CASSLARGGGTHEQFF. The CDR3 DNA is TGTGCCAGCAGCTTAGCGCGGGGCGGGGGGACCCATGAGCAGTTCTTC.